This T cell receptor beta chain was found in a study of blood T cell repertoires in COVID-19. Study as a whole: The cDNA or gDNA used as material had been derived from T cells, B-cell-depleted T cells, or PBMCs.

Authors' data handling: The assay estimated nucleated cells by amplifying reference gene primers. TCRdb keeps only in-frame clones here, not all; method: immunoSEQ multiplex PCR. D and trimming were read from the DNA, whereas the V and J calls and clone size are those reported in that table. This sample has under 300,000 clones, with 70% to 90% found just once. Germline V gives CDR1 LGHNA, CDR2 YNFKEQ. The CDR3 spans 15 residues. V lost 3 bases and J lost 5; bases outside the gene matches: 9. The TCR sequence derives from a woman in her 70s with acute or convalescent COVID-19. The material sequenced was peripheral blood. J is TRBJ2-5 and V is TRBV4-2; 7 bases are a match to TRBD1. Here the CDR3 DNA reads TGTGCCAGCAGCCAGTCCGGACAGGAACGGGAGACCCAGTACTTC. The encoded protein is CASSQSGQERETQYF.